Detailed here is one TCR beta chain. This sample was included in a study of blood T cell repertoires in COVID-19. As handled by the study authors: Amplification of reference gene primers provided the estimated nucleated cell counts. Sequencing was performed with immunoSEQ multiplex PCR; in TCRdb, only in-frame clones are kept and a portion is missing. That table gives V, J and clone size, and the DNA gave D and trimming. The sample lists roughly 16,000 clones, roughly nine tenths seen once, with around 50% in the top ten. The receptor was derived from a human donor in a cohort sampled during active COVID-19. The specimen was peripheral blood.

CDR3 sequence reads: CASRHTGGVSYEQYF. CDR3 DNA: TGTGCCAGTAGACACACAGGGGGAGTCTCCTACGAGCAGTACTTC. The rearrangement joins TRBV19 to TRBJ2-7; 8 bases fit TRBD1. This CDR3 comprises 15 residues. Trimming took 6 bases from V and 0 from J; bases not matched to a gene: 7. Germline CDR1 LNHDA, CDR2 SQIVND (reference sequence).